These 5 T cell receptor beta chains were sequenced from one sample in a study of Graves' ophthalmopathy and Graves' hyperthyroidism. The authors amplified TCR beta CDR3 regions, and they did so from RNA transcripts for repertoire sequencing. A first-round RT-PCR used HTBI primers, followed by a second-round multiplex PCR. TCRdb ran MiXCR on the multiplex PCR reads and lists one entry per CDR3 protein. The repertoire has 600,000 to 950,000 distinct CDR3 sequences, 35% to 50% of them found once; the top ten carry approximately 43%. The sample consisted of peripheral blood. The source of these receptors is an adult man with Graves' ophthalmopathy.

Notes on this clonotype: This may be a read error, as it is one base from a much larger clone. The CDR3: CAGTTKERNNSPLHF. The CDR3 DNA sequence: TGTGCCGGTACGACGAAAGAAAGAAATAATTCACCCCTCCACTTT. The V gene is TRBV19, the J gene TRBJ1-6; D not certain. Germline V CDR1 and CDR2: LNHDA, SQIVND (reference sequence). Trimming took off 11 bases at V and 5 bases at J, with 19 bases between the two ends. The CDR3 contains 15 residues.

This clonotype appeared a few times. V and J are TRBV5-1 and TRBJ1-1; TRBD1 aligns across 7 bases. This CDR3 contains 14 residues. Trimming cost V 4 bases and J 3 bases; bases outside gene matches: 6. Per germline, CDR1 SGHRS and CDR2 YFSETQ. In DNA form, the CDR3 reads TGCGCCAGCAGCATGAGGACAGGCTACACTGAAGCTTTCTTT. This codes for CASSMRTGYTEAFF.

This sequence joins TRBV12-3 or TRBV12-4 and TRBJ1-5; D might be TRBD1 (5 bases). With 6 bases removed from V and 5 bases from J, the gap between germline ends came to 14 bases. This CDR3 is built from 14 residues. CDR3 nucleotide sequence: TGTGCCAGCAGCCCTTCTGGCAGGGATCAGCCCCAGCATTTT. Its translation is CASSPSGRDQPQHF.

This clonotype was seen a handful of times. The chain couples TRBV7-9 to TRBJ1-3; D ambiguous. This CDR3 has 14 amino acids. Germline-derived CDR1 and CDR2 are SEHNR and FQNEAQ (reference sequence). V lost 1 base and J lost 4, with 8 bases in between. CDR3 region: CASSLEAVGNTIYF. As DNA, the CDR3 is TGTGCCAGCAGCTTAGAAGCGGTCGGAAACACCATATATTTT. Together with reference TRBV7-9 and TRBJ1-3, the CDR3 gives the full variable domain: DTGVSQNPRHKITKRGQNVTFRCDPISEHNRLYWYRQTLGQGPEFLTYFQNEAQLEKSRLLSDRFSAERPKGSFSTLEIQRTEQGDSAMYLCASSLEAVGNTIYFGEGSWLTVV.

This clonotype has just a few counts. The genes are TRBV20-1 and TRBJ2-7; 7 bases align to TRBD1. The V gene end was trimmed by 3 bases and the J gene end by 0 bases; junction bases not matched to a gene: 5. CDR1 is DFQATT and CDR2 is SNEGSKA in the germline V gene (reference sequence). This CDR3 spans 14 amino acids. CDR3 nucleotides: TGCAGTGCTAGGGACAGGCATGACTCCTACGAGCAGTACTTC. It specifies CSARDRHDSYEQYF.